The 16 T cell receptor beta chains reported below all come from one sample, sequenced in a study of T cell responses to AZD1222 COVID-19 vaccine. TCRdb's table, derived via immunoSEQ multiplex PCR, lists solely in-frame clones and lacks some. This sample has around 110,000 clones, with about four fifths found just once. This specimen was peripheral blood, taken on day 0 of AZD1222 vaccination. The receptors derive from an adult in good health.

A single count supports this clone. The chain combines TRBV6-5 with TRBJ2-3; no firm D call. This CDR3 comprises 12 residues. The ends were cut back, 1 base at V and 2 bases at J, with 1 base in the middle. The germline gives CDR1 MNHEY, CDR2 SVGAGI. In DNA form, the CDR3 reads TGTGCCAGCAGTTACTACACAGATACGCAGTATTTT. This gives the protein CASSYYTDTQYF.

The CDR3 protein is CASREQGRDSPLHF. In DNA form, the CDR3 reads TGTGCCAGCAGAGAACAGGGGAGGGATTCACCCCTCCACTTT. This chain uses TRBV2 with TRBJ1-6, with 7 bases that match TRBD1. The J segment lost 8 bases and the V segment lost 6 bases, leaving 7 bases of the junction unmatched. Germline loops: CDR1 SNHLY, CDR2 FYNNEI. The CDR3 extends over 14 amino acids.

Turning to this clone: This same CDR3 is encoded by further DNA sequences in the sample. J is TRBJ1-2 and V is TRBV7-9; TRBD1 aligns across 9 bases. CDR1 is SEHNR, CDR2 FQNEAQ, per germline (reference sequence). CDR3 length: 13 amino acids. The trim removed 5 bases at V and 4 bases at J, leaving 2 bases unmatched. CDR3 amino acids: CASSPGQGYGYTF. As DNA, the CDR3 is TGTGCCAGCAGCCCGGGACAGGGCTATGGCTACACCTTC.

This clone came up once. CDR3 nucleotide sequence: TGTGCCAGCTCACTCGACAGGGGACGCTCCTACGAGCAGTACTTC. It translates to CASSLDRGRSYEQYF. The V and J genes are TRBV18 and TRBJ2-7, with TRBD1 identical over 8 bases. From germline, CDR1 is KGHSH and CDR2 LQKENI. The CDR3 loop spans 15 amino acids. Trimming cost V 4 bases and J 0 bases; bases outside gene matches: 5.

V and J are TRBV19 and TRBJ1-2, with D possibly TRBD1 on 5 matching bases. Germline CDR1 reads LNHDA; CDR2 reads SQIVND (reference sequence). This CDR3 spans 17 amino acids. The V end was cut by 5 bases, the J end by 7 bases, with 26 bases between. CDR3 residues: CASSRPEWDGEGGGYTF. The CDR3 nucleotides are TGTGCCAGTAGTCGTCCAGAATGGGACGGGGAAGGTGGTGGCTACACCTTC.

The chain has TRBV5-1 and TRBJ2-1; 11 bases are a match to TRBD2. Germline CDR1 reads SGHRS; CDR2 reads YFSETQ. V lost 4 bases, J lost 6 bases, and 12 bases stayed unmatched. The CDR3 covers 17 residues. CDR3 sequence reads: CASSPGLAGPSGNEQFF. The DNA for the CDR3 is TGCGCCAGCAGCCCTGGACTAGCGGGTCCGAGTGGCAATGAGCAGTTCTTC.

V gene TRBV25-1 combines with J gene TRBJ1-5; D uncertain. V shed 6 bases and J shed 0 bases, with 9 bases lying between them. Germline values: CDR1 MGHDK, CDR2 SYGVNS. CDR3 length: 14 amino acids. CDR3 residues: CASSAQYSNQPQHF. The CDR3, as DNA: TGTGCCAGCAGCGCACAGTATAGCAATCAGCCCCAGCATTTT.

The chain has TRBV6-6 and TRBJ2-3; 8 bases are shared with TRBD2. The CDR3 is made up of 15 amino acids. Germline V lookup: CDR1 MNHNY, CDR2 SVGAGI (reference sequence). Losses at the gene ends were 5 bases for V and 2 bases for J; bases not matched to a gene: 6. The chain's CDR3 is CASSSQREFTDTQYF. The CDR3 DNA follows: TGTGCCAGCAGTAGCCAGCGGGAGTTCACAGATACGCAGTATTTT.

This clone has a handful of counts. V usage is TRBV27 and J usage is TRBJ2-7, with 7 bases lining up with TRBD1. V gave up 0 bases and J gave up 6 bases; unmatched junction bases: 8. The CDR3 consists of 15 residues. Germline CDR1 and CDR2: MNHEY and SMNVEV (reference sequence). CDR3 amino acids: CASSLSPTGSGEQYF. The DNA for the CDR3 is TGTGCCAGCAGTTTATCACCGACAGGGTCCGGCGAGCAGTACTTC.

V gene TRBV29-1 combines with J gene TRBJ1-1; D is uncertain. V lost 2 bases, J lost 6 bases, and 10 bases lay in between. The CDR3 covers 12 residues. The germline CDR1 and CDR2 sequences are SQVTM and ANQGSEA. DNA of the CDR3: TGCAGCGTTGAACTTCTGAGGTCTGAAGCTTTCTTT. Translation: CSVELLRSEAFF. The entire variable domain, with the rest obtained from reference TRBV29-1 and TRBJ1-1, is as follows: SAVISQKPSRDICQRGTSLTIQCQVDSQVTMMFWYRQQPGQSLTLIATANQGSEATYESGFVIDKFPISRPNLTFSTLTVSNMSPEDSSIYLCSVELLRSEAFFGQGTRLTVV.

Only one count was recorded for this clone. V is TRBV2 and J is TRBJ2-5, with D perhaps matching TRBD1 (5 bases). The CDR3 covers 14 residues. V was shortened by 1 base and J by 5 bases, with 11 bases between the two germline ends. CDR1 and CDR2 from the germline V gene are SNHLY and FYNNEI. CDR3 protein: CASSEGAGLETQYF. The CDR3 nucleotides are TGTGCCAGCAGTGAAGGGGCAGGGCTTGAGACCCAGTACTTC. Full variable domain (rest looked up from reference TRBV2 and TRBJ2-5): EPEVTQTPSHQVTQMGQEVILRCVPISNHLYFYWYRQILGQKVEFLVSFYNNEISEKSEIFDDQFSVERPDGSNFTLKIRSTKLEDSAMYFCASSEGAGLETQYFGPGTRLLVL.

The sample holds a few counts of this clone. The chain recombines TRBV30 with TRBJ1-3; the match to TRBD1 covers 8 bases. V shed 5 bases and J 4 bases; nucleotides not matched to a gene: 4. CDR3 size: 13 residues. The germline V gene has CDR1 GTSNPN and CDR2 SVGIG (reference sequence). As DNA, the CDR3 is TGTGCCTGGGGCGGACAGGGAGGAAACACCATATATTTT. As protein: CAWGGQGGNTIYF.

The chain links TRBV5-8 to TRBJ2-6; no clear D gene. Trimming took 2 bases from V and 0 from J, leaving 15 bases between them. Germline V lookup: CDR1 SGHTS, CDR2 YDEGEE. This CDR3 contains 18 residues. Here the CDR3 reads CASSFVGVSSSGANVLTF. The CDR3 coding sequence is TGTGCCAGCAGCTTCGTTGGGGTCTCCAGCTCTGGGGCCAACGTCCTGACTTTC.

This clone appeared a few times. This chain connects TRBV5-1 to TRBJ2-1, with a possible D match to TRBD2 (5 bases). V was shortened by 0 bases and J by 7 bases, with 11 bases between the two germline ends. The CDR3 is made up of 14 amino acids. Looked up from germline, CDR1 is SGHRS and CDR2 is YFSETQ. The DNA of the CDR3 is TGCGCCAGCAGCTTGGATGGTGGACTGAATGAGCAGTTCTTC. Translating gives CASSLDGGLNEQFF.

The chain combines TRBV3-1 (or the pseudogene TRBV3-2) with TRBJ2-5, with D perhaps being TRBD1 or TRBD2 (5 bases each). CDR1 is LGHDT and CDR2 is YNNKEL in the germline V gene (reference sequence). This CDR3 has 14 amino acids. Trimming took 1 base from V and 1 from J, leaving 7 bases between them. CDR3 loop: CASSQAGTQETQYF. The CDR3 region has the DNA TGTGCCAGCAGCCAAGCCGGGACCCAAGAGACCCAGTACTTC.

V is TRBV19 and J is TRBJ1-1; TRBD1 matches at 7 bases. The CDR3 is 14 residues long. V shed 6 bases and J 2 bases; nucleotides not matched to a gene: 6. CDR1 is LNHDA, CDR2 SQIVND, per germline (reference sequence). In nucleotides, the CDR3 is TGTGCCAGTAGCCGGGGGGACAGCAACACTGAAGCTTTCTTT. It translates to CASSRGDSNTEAFF.